This T cell receptor beta chain was documented in a study of blood T cell repertoires in COVID-19. In the study overall: Specimens from acute and convalescent COVID-19 originated in the United States, Italy and Spain. From T cells, B-cell-depleted T cells, or PBMCs came the material, which was cDNA or gDNA.

Under the authors' procedure: Counts of nucleated cells, estimated from reference gene primer amplification, were obtained. This table comes from immunoSEQ multiplex PCR, and its TCRdb copy is limited to in-frame clones, with some not included. The V and J calls and clone size are taken from that table; D and trimming were inferred from the DNA. This repertoire shows 110,000 to 150,000 clones, about 88% found once; its top ten account for 5.4%. The receptor was derived from a human donor in a cohort sampled during active COVID-19. The sequencing sample was made of peripheral blood.

DNA for the CDR3: TGTGCCAGCAGCCAGAGGGGGCTCACTAATGAAAAACTGTTTTTT. This encodes CASSQRGLTNEKLFF. This chain links TRBV14 with TRBJ1-4; 7 nucleotides align to TRBD1. With V trimmed by 3 bases and J by 2 bases, 3 bases remained unmatched. There are 15 residues in the CDR3. The germline CDR1 and CDR2 sequences are SGHDN and FVKESK.